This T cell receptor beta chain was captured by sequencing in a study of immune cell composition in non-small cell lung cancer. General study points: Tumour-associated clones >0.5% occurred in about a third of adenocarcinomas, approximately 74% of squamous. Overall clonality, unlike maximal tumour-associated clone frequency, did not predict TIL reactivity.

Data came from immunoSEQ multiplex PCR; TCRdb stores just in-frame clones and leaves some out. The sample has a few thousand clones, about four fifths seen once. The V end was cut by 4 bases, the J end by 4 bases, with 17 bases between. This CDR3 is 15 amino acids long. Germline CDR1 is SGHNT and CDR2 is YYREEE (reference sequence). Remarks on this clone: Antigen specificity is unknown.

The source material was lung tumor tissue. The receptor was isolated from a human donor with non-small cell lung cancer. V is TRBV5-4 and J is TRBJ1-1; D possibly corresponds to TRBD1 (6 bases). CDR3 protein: CASSRYWDTGTEAFF. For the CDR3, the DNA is TGTGCCAGCAGCCGATACTGGGACACGGGCACTGAAGCTTTCTTT.